This TCR beta chain was profiled in a study of Tregs in tolerant kidney transplant recipients. The V gene's germline CDR1 is SGDLS and CDR2 YYNGEE. V gave up 4 bases and J gave up 5 bases; unmatched junction bases: 8. This CDR3 contains 15 residues. Generated by immunoSEQ multiplex PCR, the TCRdb table keeps only in-frame clones and is missing some. The repertoire holds approximately 81,000 clones, with 91% as singletons. Related graft donors supplied nonmyeloablative bone marrow transplants, and mixed chimerism was transient. The starting material was CD4+ T cells from blood (PBMCs), obtained 24 months after the transplant. The rearrangement uses TRBV9 and TRBJ2-3; 9 nucleotides match TRBD2. The source of this sequence is a human patient who received a combined kidney and bone marrow transplant. Some T cells may possibly be graft donor cells. DNA of the CDR3: TGTGCCAGCAGCCCCCGTAGCGGGAGTAAAGATACGCAGTATTTT. Translating gives CASSPRSGSKDTQYF.